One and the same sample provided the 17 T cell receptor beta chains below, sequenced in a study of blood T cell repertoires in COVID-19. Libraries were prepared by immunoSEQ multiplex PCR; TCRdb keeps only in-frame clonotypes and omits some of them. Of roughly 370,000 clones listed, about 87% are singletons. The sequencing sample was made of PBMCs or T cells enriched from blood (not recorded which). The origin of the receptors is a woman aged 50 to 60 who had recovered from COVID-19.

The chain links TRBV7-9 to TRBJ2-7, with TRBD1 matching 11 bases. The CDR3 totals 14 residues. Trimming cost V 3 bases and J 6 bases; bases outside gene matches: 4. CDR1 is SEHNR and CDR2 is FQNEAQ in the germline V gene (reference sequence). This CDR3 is CASSLGQGDSEQYF. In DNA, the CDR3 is TGTGCCAGCAGCTTGGGACAGGGGGATAGCGAGCAGTACTTC.

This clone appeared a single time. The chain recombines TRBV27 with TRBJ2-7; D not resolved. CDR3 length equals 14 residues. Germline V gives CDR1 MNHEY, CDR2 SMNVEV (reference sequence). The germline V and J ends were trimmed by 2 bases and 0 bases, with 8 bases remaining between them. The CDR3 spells CASSLEASSYEQYF. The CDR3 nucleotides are TGTGCCAGCAGTTTAGAGGCCAGCTCCTACGAGCAGTACTTC.

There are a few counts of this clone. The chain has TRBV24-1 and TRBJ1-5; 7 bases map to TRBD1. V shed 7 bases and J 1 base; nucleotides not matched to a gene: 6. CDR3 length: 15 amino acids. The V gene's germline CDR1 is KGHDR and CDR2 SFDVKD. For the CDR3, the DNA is TGTGCCACCAGCTTGACAGGGTCGAGCAATCAGCCCCAGCATTTT. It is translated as CATSLTGSSNQPQHF.

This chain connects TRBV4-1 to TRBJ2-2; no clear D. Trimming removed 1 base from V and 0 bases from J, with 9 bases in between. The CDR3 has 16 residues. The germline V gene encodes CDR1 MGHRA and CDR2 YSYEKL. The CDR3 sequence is CASSQASVANTGELFF. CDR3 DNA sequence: TGCGCCAGCAGCCAAGCCTCCGTTGCGAACACCGGGGAGCTGTTTTTT.

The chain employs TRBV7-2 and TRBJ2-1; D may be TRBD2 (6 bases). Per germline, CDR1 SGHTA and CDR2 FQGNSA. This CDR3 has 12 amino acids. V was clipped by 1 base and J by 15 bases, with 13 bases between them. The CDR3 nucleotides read TGTGCCAGCAGCTTAGAGTGGGGGGAACCGTTCTTC. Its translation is CASSLEWGEPFF.

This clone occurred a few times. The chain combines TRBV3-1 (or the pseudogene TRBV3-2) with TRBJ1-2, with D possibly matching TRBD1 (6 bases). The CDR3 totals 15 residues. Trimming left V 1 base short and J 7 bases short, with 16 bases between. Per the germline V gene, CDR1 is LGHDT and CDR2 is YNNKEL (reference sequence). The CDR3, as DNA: TGTGCCAGCAGCCAAGGAGCTGAGGGGGTGAGTGGCTACACCTTC. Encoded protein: CASSQGAEGVSGYTF.

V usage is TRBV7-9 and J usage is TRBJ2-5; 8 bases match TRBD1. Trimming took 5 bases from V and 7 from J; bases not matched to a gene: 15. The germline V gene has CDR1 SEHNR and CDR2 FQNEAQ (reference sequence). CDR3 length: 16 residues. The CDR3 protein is CASSRTESGTGGTQYF. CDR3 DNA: TGTGCCAGCAGCCGTACTGAATCCGGGACAGGTGGGACCCAGTACTTC.

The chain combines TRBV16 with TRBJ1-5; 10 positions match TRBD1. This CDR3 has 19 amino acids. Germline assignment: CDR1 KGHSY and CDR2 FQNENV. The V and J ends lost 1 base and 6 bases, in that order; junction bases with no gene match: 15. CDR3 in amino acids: CASSQYSGQGRIGVQPQHF. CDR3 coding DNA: TGTGCCAGCAGCCAATATTCGGGACAGGGGAGAATTGGAGTTCAGCCCCAGCATTTT.

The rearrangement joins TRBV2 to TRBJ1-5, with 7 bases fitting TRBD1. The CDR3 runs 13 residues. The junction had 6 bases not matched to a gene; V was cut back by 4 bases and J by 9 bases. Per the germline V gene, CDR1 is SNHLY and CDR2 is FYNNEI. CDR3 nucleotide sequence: TGTGCCAGCAGTGGACAGGGAAGGCCGCCCCAGCATTTT. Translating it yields CASSGQGRPPQHF.

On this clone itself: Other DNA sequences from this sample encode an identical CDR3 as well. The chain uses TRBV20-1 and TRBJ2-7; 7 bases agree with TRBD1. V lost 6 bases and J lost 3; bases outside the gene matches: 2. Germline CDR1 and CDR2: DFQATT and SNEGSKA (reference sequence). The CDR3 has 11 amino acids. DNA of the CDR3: TGCAGTGCCCGGGACAGCTACGAGCAGTACTTC. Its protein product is CSARDSYEQYF.

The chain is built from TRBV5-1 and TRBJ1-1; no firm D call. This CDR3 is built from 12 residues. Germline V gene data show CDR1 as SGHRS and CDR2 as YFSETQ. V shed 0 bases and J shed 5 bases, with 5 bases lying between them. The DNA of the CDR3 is TGCGCCAGCAGCTTGGGAGATACTGAAGCTTTCTTT. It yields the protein CASSLGDTEAFF.

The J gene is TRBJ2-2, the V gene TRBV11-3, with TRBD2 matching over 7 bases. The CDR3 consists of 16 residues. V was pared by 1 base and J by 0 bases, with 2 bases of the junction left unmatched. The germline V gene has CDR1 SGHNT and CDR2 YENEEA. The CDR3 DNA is TGTGCCAGCAGCTTAGTCGGGGGGTCGAACACCGGGGAGCTGTTTTTT. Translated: CASSLVGGSNTGELFF.

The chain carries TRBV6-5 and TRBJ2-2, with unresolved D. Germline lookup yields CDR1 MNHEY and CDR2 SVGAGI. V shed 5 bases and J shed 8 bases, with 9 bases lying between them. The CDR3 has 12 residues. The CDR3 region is CASSPVGGELFF. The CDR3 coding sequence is TGTGCCAGCAGTCCGGTCGGGGGGGAGCTGTTTTTT.

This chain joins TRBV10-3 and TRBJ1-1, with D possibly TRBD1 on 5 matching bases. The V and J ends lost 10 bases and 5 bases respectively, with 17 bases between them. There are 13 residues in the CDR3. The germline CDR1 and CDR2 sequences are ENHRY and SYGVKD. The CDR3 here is CATLGDWGTEAFF. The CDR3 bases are TGTGCCACCCTGGGGGACTGGGGTACTGAAGCTTTCTTT.

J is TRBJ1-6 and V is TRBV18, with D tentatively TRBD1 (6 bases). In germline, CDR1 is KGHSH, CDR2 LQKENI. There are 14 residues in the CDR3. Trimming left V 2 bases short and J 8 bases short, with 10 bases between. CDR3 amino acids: CASSPRTVDSPLHF. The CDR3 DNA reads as TGTGCCAGCTCACCAAGGACAGTGGATTCACCCCTCCACTTT.

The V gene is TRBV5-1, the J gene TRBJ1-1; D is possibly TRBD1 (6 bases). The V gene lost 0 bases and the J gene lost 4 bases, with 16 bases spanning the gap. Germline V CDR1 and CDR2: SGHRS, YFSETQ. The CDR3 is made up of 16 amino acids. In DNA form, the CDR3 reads TGCGCCAGCAGCTTGGATCACAGGGAGACGGGCACTGAAGCTTTCTTT. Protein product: CASSLDHRETGTEAFF.

CDR3 in amino acids: CASSFVFWAGGRGGYTF. CDR3 bases: TGTGCCAGCAGTTTTGTCTTCTGGGCAGGGGGTCGAGGTGGCTACACCTTC. The chain couples TRBV28 to TRBJ1-2; 7 nucleotides align to TRBD1. The trim removed 3 bases at V and 7 bases at J, leaving 17 bases unmatched. CDR1 is MDHEN, CDR2 SYDVKM, per germline. CDR3 length: 17 residues.